This is a list of T cell receptor beta chains from one sample in a study of shared clonotypes between healthy human individuals. Sequencing was performed with immunoSEQ multiplex PCR; in TCRdb, only in-frame clones are kept and a portion is missing. The sample contains 800,000 to 950,000 clones, roughly 96% of which appear only once. The sequenced sample consisted of naive CD8+ T cells sorted from blood. The receptors here all came from a young man in good health. CDR3s include the opening cysteine and the closing phenylalanine or tryptophan. A D gene is named only where the DNA matches it firmly. Part of the rows lack a size; the others show once, few, many or a class for expanded clones.

size: .
D: TRBD1
J: TRBJ1-5
V: TRBV4-1
DNA: TGCGCCAGCAGCCAAACGGGACAGGGGGCAATGGGGGATAGCAATCAGCCCCAGCATTTT
CDR3: CASSQTGQGAMGDSNQPQHF

size: .
D: .
J: TRBJ2-3
V: TRBV6-5
DNA: TGTGCCAGCAGTTTAGGGAGGGGGACAGATACGCAGTATTTT
CDR3: CASSLGRGTDTQYF

size: .
D: TRBD2
J: TRBJ2-1
V: TRBV7-2
DNA: TGTGCCAGCAGCCAGGGACTAGCCGGGGTTGAGCAGTTCTTC
CDR3: CASSQGLAGVEQFF

size: once
D: TRBD1
J: TRBJ2-2
V: TRBV27
DNA: TGTGCCAGCAGTTTCCGGGATCCCAGGGGGCTAGGCGGGGAGCTGTTTTTT
CDR3: CASSFRDPRGLGGELFF

size: once
D: .
J: TRBJ2-7
V: TRBV4-1
DNA: TGCGCCAGCAGCCAAGAGTGGGGGTACGAGCAGTACTTC
CDR3: CASSQEWGYEQYF

size: .
D: .
J: TRBJ1-2
V: TRBV27
DNA: TGTGCCAGCACCCGTCCAGGGGAACTCTACACCTTC
CDR3: CASTRPGELYTF

size: .
D: .
J: TRBJ1-5
V: TRBV19
DNA: TGTGCCAGTAGTATAACAGATTATAGCAATCAGCCCCAGCATTTT
CDR3: CASSITDYSNQPQHF

size: .
D: .
J: TRBJ2-5
V: TRBV7-9
DNA: TGTGCCAGCAGCTTAGGTTGGGGGGGCGAGACCCAGTACTTC
CDR3: CASSLGWGGETQYF

size: .
D: TRBD1
J: TRBJ2-7
V: TRBV5-6
DNA: TGTGCCAGCAGCTTGGAAAGTGGACAGGCGAGCTCCTACGAGCAGTACTTC
CDR3: CASSLESGQASSYEQYF

size: .
D: TRBD1
J: TRBJ2-6
V: TRBV27
DNA: TGTGCCAGCACCCCTTTAGGACAGGGCGTATCTGGGGCCAACGTCCTGACTTTC
CDR3: CASTPLGQGVSGANVLTF

size: .
D: .
J: TRBJ2-3
V: TRBV7-8
DNA: TGTGCCAGCAGCTTCCCTCTGGGATCTACTAGCACAGATACGCAGTATTTT
CDR3: CASSFPLGSTSTDTQYF

size: many
D: .
J: TRBJ1-1
V: TRBV28
DNA: TGTGCCAGCAGTCGGGACGTCACTGAAGCTTTCTTT
CDR3: CASSRDVTEAFF

size: .
D: .
J: TRBJ2-7
V: TRBV7-9
DNA: TGTGCCAGCAGCTTAGGCGCCTACGAGCAGTACTTC
CDR3: CASSLGAYEQYF

size: .
D: TRBD1
J: TRBJ2-7
V: TRBV29-1
DNA: TGCAGCGTGGGGACAGGGAGCCACGAGCAGTACTTC
CDR3: CSVGTGSHEQYF

size: .
D: TRBD2
J: TRBJ2-3
V: TRBV6-1
DNA: TGTGCCAGCAGTGAAACTGGCAGCGGGACCTCTTTCACAGATACGCAGTATTTT
CDR3: CASSETGSGTSFTDTQYF